This T cell receptor beta chain appears in the sequencing data of a study of blood T cell repertoires in COVID-19. Overall study context: Acute and convalescent COVID-19 specimens originated in the United States, Italy and Spain. The analysed material was cDNA or gDNA that came from T cells, B-cell-depleted T cells, or PBMCs.

Original methodology: Amplification from reference gene primers served as the basis for estimated nucleated cell counts. Assay: immunoSEQ multiplex PCR; the TCRdb copy retains only in-frame clones and omits some. V, J and clone size are taken as reported in that table, and D and trimming were inferred from the DNA itself. The sample lists hundreds of thousands of clones, around 82% occurring once. The CDR3 spans 15 residues. V was pared by 4 bases and J by 6 bases, with 5 bases of the junction left unmatched. CDR1 and CDR2 (germline): MNHEY, SVGAGI. This clonotype was sampled from a woman in her sixties or seventies with acute or convalescent COVID-19. Material for sequencing was peripheral blood. The chain links TRBV6-5 to TRBJ1-5; TRBD1 agrees at 11 bases. The CDR3 region is CASSSGTGGSQPQHF. CDR3 nucleotides: TGTGCCAGCAGTTCCGGGACAGGGGGATCTCAGCCCCAGCATTTT.